This T cell receptor (beta chain) was observed in a study of PD-1 blockade in classical Hodgkin lymphoma (dated by TCRdb to 2019 to 2021). Looking at the study overall: Nivolumab dosing was 3 mg/kg intravenously every 2 weeks, continuing until either disease progression or unacceptable toxicity. The study used CyTOF and TCR beta sequencing to define a peripheral blood immune signature of response to PD-1 blockade in classical Hodgkin lymphoma.

In light of the paper, this sample's time point label describes: cycle 1 day 1 (C1D1), immediately before nivolumab initiation. Relapse after autologous stem cell transplantation had occurred in all trial patients, and cohorts A, B and C were distinguished by prior brentuximab vedotin exposure. The trial cohort was composed of roughly 60 patients with relapsed/refractory classical Hodgkin lymphoma, for whom complete response, partial response or progressive disease was recorded as best overall response. In the multi-cohort phase II CheckMate 205 trial, trial patients received single-agent nivolumab. Best overall response was determined by an independent review committee according to the 2007 International Working Group response criteria. Trial PBMCs were collected just before the start of nivolumab (C1D1) and during therapy at cycle 2 day 1 and cycle 4 day 1. Peripheral blood was collected in 8 mL Vacutainer Cell Preparation Tubes, from which PBMCs were isolated by centrifugation and then cryopreserved.

The CDR3 sequence holds 18 residues, the cysteine and phenylalanine included. The CDR3 DNA has 54 bases and is translated from base 1. Via the germline V gene, CDR1 is ENHRY and CDR2 SYGVKD. V is trimmed back by 2 bases and J by 13 bases, and the junction contains 23 bases that no gene match accounts for. What the research found in general, with its limitations: CD4+ but not CD8+ TCR diversity rose significantly by C4D1 (p=0.0027 vs p=0.16), most apparent in complete responders (p=0.02). Baseline TCR diversity was reported as lower in newly diagnosed patients than in healthy donors, and lower still in relapsed/refractory patients. Lower diversity was seen in patients whose nivolumab began less than 1 year after ASCT, and these patients were left out of later analyses so that immune reconstitution would not confound the results. The study was limited to a single clinical trial cohort, and causes of repertoire differences, possibly disease activity or prior therapy, remained undefined. Trial patients with a complete response had baseline diversity similar to that of newly diagnosed patients, while partial responders and progressors had significantly lower diversity.

Genomic DNA was isolated using the Qiagen DNeasy kit from unsorted PBMCs as well as from negatively selected CD4+ and CD8+ fractions. TCR beta CDR3 regions were subjected to amplification by immunoSEQ multiplex PCR with primers that anneal to V and J segments. A synthetic immune receptor repertoire was used to minimize amplification bias, and remaining bias was computationally removed after sequencing. Per the original workflow: Repertoire diversity was quantified as the Shannon entropy index using custom Python scripts. Unsorted, CD4+ and CD8+ repertoires were analyzed separately, except in combined analyses where CD4+ and CD8+ sequences were merged in silico. Clonal expansion was defined as at least a 2-fold frequency increase after treatment relative to C1D1, with a pseudocount of 0.5 for undetected baseline clones. Singleton clones were defined as clones with 0 or 1 copy at C1D1, and non-singleton clones were defined as clones with 2 or more copies. Clones expanded in unsorted samples were labelled as CD4+, CD8+ or unknown by matching protein sequences in sorted samples from the same patient. Wilcoxon tests on paired samples were used to test diversity changes from C1D1 to C4D1. Entries here come from immuneACCESS through TCRdb and include only in-frame sequences with V and J called. Some clones fail to appear in such tables; in the studies checked, an unresolved V gene covers under half of the shortfall, and the cause of the remainder is unknown. The V and J calls and clone size were taken over from that table, and D and trimming were inferred from the DNA. Within this sample are about 86,000 clones, with around nine tenths of them counted one time only. Of the sample, roughly a fifth falls within the top ten clones.

As for this clone: This receptor's antigen is unknown. Base qualities are not provided; no much larger clone lies one nucleotide away.

The clonotype was recovered from a human donor with classical Hodgkin lymphoma. This material consisted of peripheral blood mononuclear cells (PBMCs), taken at baseline. This sequence uses TRBV10-3 and TRBJ1-2; the junction holds 9 bases that match TRBD1. The CDR3 protein: CAISEPLPSVVRDRASTF. The nucleotides read TGTGCCATCAGTGAGCCCTTACCGAGCGTGGTCCGGGACAGGGCCTCCACCTTC.